These 25 T cell receptor beta chains came from one sample sequenced in a study of graft-versus-host responses after intestinal transplantation. Their antigens are not known. Sequencing was performed with immunoSEQ multiplex PCR; in TCRdb, only in-frame clones are kept and a portion is missing. The table lists about 89,000 clones, about nine tenths of them singletons. This sample comprised unstimulated CD4+ T cells sorted from spleen or lymph node cells, obtained before intestinal transplant. These receptors were taken from a human donor who received an intestinal transplant.

V is TRBV4-1 and J is TRBJ1-6; 7 bases are shared with TRBD1. V gave up 4 bases and J gave up 2 bases; unmatched junction bases: 5. This CDR3 is 16 amino acids long. Germline values: CDR1 MGHRA, CDR2 YSYEKL. CDR3 sequence (DNA): TGCGCCAGCAGCCTAGCTACAGGGGCCTATAATTCACCCCTCCACTTT. Translating gives CASSLATGAYNSPLHF.

There are a few counts of this clone. V and J are TRBV5-4 and TRBJ1-1; D ambiguous. Trimming stripped 1 base from V and 0 bases from J, with 7 bases between. The CDR3 covers 14 residues. Per germline, CDR1 SGHNT and CDR2 YYREEE (reference sequence). The CDR3 reads CASSLLEMNTEAFF. The DNA for the CDR3 is TGTGCCAGCAGCTTGTTGGAGATGAACACTGAAGCTTTCTTT. The full variable domain, in which reference TRBV5-4 and TRBJ1-1 provide the parts outside the CDR3, is ETGVTQSPTHLIKTRGQQVTLRCSSQSGHNTVSWYQQALGQGPQFIFQYYREEENGRGNFPPRFSGLQFPNYSSELNVNALELDDSALYLCASSLLEMNTEAFFGQGTRLTVV.

The CDR3 sequence: CASGDRGENSPLHF. CDR3 nucleotides: TGTGCCAGCGGAGACAGGGGGGAAAATTCACCCCTCCACTTT. The genes are TRBV27 and TRBJ1-6; TRBD1 matches at 9 bases. V trimming: 8 bases; J trimming: 7 bases; junction bases outside the gene matches: 6. Germline loops: CDR1 MNHEY, CDR2 SMNVEV (reference sequence). The CDR3 has 14 amino acids.

CDR3 nucleotide sequence: TGTGCCAGAGGACAGGGTAGAAACTATGGCTACACCTTC. It codes for CARGQGRNYGYTF. The chain employs TRBV6-4 and TRBJ1-2, with 8 positions matching TRBD1. Trimming took 9 bases from V and 2 from J; bases not matched to a gene: 5. CDR1 MRHNA and CDR2 SNTAGT come from the germline V gene. The CDR3 extends over 13 amino acids.

V gene TRBV5-6 combines with J gene TRBJ1-6; tentatively, D is TRBD1 (5 bases). Trimming cost V 1 base and J 6 bases, with 11 bases left between them. The CDR3 length is 15 residues. The germline V gene encodes CDR1 SGHDT and CDR2 YYEEEE. The CDR3: CASSLIGQGNSPLHF. The CDR3 DNA reads as TGTGCCAGCAGCTTGATCGGCCAGGGTAATTCACCCCTCCACTTT.

The rearrangement joins TRBV29-1 to TRBJ2-3, with 8 positions matching TRBD1. CDR1 and CDR2 (germline): SQVTM, ANQGSEA. The CDR3 consists of 14 residues. V was clipped by 3 bases and J by 4 bases; unmatched bases: 6. The CDR3 sequence is CSVEFGQGSDTQYF. Here the CDR3 DNA reads TGCAGCGTTGAGTTTGGACAGGGCTCAGATACGCAGTATTTT.

This clone was counted only a few times. The rearrangement links TRBV18 to TRBJ2-7; the D gene is possibly TRBD1 (6 bases). This CDR3 has 14 amino acids. The V gene lost 2 bases and the J gene lost 4 bases, with 12 bases spanning the gap. CDR1 KGHSH and CDR2 LQKENI come from the germline V gene. CDR3 nucleotide sequence: TGTGCCAGCTCACCATTGGGGACACCTTACGAGCAGTACTTC. It codes for CASSPLGTPYEQYF. Supplemented by reference TRBV18 and TRBJ2-7, the full variable domain reads NAGVMQNPRHLVRRRGQEARLRCSPMKGHSHVYWYRQLPEEGLKFMVYLQKENIIDESGMPKERFSAEFPKEGPSILRIQQVVRGDSAAYFCASSPLGTPYEQYFGPGTRLTVT.

This chain joins TRBV7-8 and TRBJ2-1, with TRBD2 matching 13 bases. The germline V gene encodes CDR1 SGHVS and CDR2 FQNEAQ. There are 15 residues in the CDR3. Trimming at V came to 1 base and at J to 12 bases, leaving 6 bases not matched to a gene. Written as DNA, the CDR3 is TGTGCCAGCAGCTTAGGGGGGACTAGCGGGGTCGGGCAGTTCTTC. This encodes CASSLGGTSGVGQFF.

V gene TRBV18 combines with J gene TRBJ1-1; D remains unclear. Germline CDR1 reads KGHSH; CDR2 reads LQKENI. This CDR3 has 12 residues. V was trimmed by 8 bases and J by 5 bases, leaving 12 bases between them. The CDR3 region is CASRGLTTEAFF. The CDR3 DNA reads TGTGCCAGCCGAGGGTTGACGACTGAAGCTTTCTTT.

CDR3 sequence: CSGYRSHTGELFF. DNA of the CDR3: TGCAGCGGCTACAGGAGTCACACCGGGGAGCTGTTTTTT. This chain connects TRBV29-1 to TRBJ2-2; D is perhaps TRBD1 (5 bases). CDR1 is SQVTM, CDR2 ANQGSEA, per germline. The CDR3 has 13 amino acids. Deletions cut 7 bases from V and 3 bases from J, with 12 bases between.

The chain joins TRBV30 to TRBJ1-1; 8 bases are shared with TRBD1. V gave up 0 bases and J gave up 4 bases; unmatched junction bases: 7. The CDR3 extends over 15 amino acids. Germline V gene sequence: CDR1 GTSNPN, CDR2 SVGIG (reference sequence). The CDR3 sequence is CAWSVPGGMITEAFF. CDR3 bases: TGTGCCTGGAGTGTACCAGGGGGCATGATCACTGAAGCTTTCTTT.

The rearrangement uses TRBV7-9 and TRBJ2-5; possible D gene TRBD1, 6 bases. The CDR3 consists of 15 residues. CDR1 is SEHNR, CDR2 FQNEAQ, per germline (reference sequence). V lost 1 base, J lost 2 bases, and 11 bases lay in between. The CDR3 region has the DNA TGTGCCAGCAGCTTAGACAGGGTCAAACAAGAGACCCAGTACTTC. Its protein is CASSLDRVKQETQYF.

The V gene is TRBV25-1, the J gene TRBJ2-3; TRBD1 matches 9 bases. CDR1 is MGHDK, CDR2 SYGVNS, per germline. The CDR3 loop spans 17 amino acids. Unmatched junction bases numbered 11, after V lost 1 base and J lost 6 bases. CDR3 nucleotides: TGTGCCAGCAGTGAATTGGGACAGGGCCCGTCTTCGGATACGCAGTATTTT. It codes for CASSELGQGPSSDTQYF.

V usage is TRBV6-5 and J usage is TRBJ2-5; D is perhaps TRBD1 (6 bases). Germline V gene lookup returns CDR1 MNHEY and CDR2 SVGAGI. The CDR3 has 13 residues. The V gene lost 0 bases and the J gene lost 6 bases, with 8 bases spanning the gap. CDR3 residues: CASSYSRGQTQYF. DNA of the CDR3: TGTGCCAGCAGTTACTCCAGGGGCCAGACCCAGTACTTC.

The chain combines TRBV7-2 with TRBJ1-5, with D perhaps TRBD1 (5 bases). CDR3 length: 13 residues. The V end was cut by 5 bases, the J end by 6 bases, with 11 bases between. Germline lookup yields CDR1 SGHTA and CDR2 FQGNSA. DNA of the CDR3: TGTGCCAGCAGCCCCAGCGGGGCTCAGCCCCAGCATTTT. Translation: CASSPSGAQPQHF.

This chain uses TRBV7-2 with TRBJ2-4; 10 nucleotides align to TRBD2. Trimming at V came to 4 bases and at J to 8 bases, leaving 8 bases not matched to a gene. This CDR3 spans 15 amino acids. CDR1 is SGHTA and CDR2 is FQGNSA in the germline V gene. CDR3 sequence reads: CASSSQAGGLDIQYF. CDR3 DNA sequence: TGTGCCAGCAGCTCCCAAGCGGGGGGGCTCGACATTCAGTACTTC.

The V gene is TRBV5-4, the J gene TRBJ1-1, with 7 bases fitting TRBD1. The CDR3 is 16 residues long. Germline CDR1 and CDR2: SGHNT and YYREEE (reference sequence). J gave up 0 bases and V 0 bases, and 5 bases lay outside the gene matches. The CDR3 sequence is CASSLGTGAMNTEAFF. The CDR3 DNA is TGTGCCAGCAGCTTGGGGACAGGTGCGATGAACACTGAAGCTTTCTTT.

This clone was seen a single time. The chain links TRBV6-5 to TRBJ1-1; D is undetermined. From germline, CDR1 is MNHEY and CDR2 SVGAGI. The CDR3 sequence is 16 residues long. V dropped 0 bases and J dropped 0 bases, with 11 bases sitting between them. Written as DNA, the CDR3 is TGTGCCAGCAGTTACTCGCGGCGGTTCATGAACACTGAAGCTTTCTTT. It is translated as CASSYSRRFMNTEAFF.

This clone was recorded a few times. This chain connects TRBV6-5 to TRBJ1-6; maybe TRBD1 (6 bases). Germline CDR1 and CDR2: MNHEY and SVGAGI. The V gene lost 4 bases and the J gene lost 6 bases, with 16 bases spanning the gap. The CDR3 sequence is 16 residues long. The CDR3 DNA sequence: TGTGCCAGCAGTTCGGCGCGTGGGGGCCCTAATTCACCCCTCCACTTT. This translates into CASSSARGGPNSPLHF.

V and J are TRBV5-4 and TRBJ2-5, with 9 nucleotides matching TRBD2. CDR3 size: 14 residues. The V gene's germline CDR1 is SGHNT and CDR2 YYREEE (reference sequence). The V and J ends lost 3 bases and 5 bases, in that order; junction bases with no gene match: 5. CDR3 protein: CASSSSAGGETQYF. DNA of the CDR3: TGTGCCAGCAGCTCCTCGGCGGGGGGGGAGACCCAGTACTTC. The full variable domain, with the rest looked up from reference TRBV5-4 and TRBJ2-5, is ETGVTQSPTHLIKTRGQQVTLRCSSQSGHNTVSWYQQALGQGPQFIFQYYREEENGRGNFPPRFSGLQFPNYSSELNVNALELDDSALYLCASSSSAGGETQYFGPGTRLLVL.

The chain employs TRBV18 and TRBJ2-7, with TRBD1 matching over 9 bases. This CDR3 comprises 13 residues. Germline loops: CDR1 KGHSH, CDR2 LQKENI. With 4 bases clipped from V and 5 bases from J, the junction kept 3 bases outside the gene matches. DNA for the CDR3: TGTGCCAGCTCACGAACAGGGGGCCACGAGCAGTACTTC. Protein: CASSRTGGHEQYF.

The chain has TRBV11-2 and TRBJ2-7; possible D gene TRBD2, 6 bases. The CDR3 is 14 amino acids. In germline, CDR1 is SGHAT, CDR2 FQNNGV. Trimming stripped 6 bases from V and 0 bases from J, with 12 bases between. The CDR3 DNA is TGTGCCAGCAGTCTTGGGGGGTCCTCCTACGAGCAGTACTTC. Protein: CASSLGGSSYEQYF.

This rearrangement joins TRBV5-1 to TRBJ1-3; D may be TRBD1 (6 bases). This CDR3 is built from 15 residues. Trimming left V 4 bases short and J 0 bases short, with 11 bases between. Per germline, CDR1 SGHRS and CDR2 YFSETQ. The CDR3 loop is CASSRGGDSGNTIYF. DNA of the CDR3: TGCGCCAGCAGCAGGGGGGGGGACTCTGGAAACACCATATATTTT.

The chain recombines TRBV4-3 with TRBJ1-5, with unresolved D. The CDR3 contains 17 residues. Germline lookup yields CDR1 LGHNA and CDR2 YSLEER. V lost 0 bases and J lost 8, with 20 bases in between. CDR3 nucleotide sequence: TGCGCCAGCAGCCAAGATCTGCGGGTTCTGGGGAGTGAGCCCCAGCATTTT. Its protein product is CASSQDLRVLGSEPQHF.

V usage is TRBV5-8 and J usage is TRBJ1-5, with D hard to call. There are 15 residues in the CDR3. Germline CDR1 SGHTS, CDR2 YDEGEE. V was trimmed by 0 bases and J by 3 bases, leaving 10 bases between them. As DNA, the CDR3 is TGTGCCAGCAGCTTGGTAGAGGAAGCCAATCAGCCCCAGCATTTT. This translates into CASSLVEEANQPQHF.